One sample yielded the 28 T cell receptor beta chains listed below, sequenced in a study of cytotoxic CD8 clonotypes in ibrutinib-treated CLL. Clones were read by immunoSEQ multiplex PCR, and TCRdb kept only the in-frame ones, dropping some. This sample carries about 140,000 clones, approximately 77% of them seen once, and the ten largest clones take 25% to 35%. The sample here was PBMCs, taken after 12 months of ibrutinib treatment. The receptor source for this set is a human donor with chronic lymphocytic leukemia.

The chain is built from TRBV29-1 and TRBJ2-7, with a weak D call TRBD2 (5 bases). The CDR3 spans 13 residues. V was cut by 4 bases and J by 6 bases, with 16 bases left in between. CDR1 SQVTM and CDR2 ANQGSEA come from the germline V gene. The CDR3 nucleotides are TGCAGCGTTGGGGTAGGCAGCGGCAGCGAGCAGTACTTC. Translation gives CSVGVGSGSEQYF.

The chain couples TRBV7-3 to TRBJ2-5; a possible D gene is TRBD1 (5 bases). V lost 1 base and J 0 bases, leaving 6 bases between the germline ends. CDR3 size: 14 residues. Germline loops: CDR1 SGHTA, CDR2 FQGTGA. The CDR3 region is CASSLKGYQETQYF. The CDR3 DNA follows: TGTGCCAGCAGCTTAAAGGGGTACCAAGAGACCCAGTACTTC.

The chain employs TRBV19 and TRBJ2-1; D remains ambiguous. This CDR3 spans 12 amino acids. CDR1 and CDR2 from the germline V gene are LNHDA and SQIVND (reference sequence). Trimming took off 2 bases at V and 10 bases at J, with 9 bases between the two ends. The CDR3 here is CASSISDTEQFF. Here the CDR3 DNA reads TGTGCCAGTAGTATATCAGACACGGAGCAGTTCTTC.

CDR3: CASSLATAGAGEQYF. In DNA form, the CDR3 reads TGTGCCAGCAGCTTGGCGACGGCGGGTGCCGGGGAGCAGTACTTC. The chain has TRBV5-5 and TRBJ2-7; D is perhaps TRBD2 (5 bases). With 0 bases removed from V and 7 bases from J, the gap between germline ends came to 17 bases. The CDR3 length is 15 residues. CDR1 SGHKS and CDR2 YYEKEE come from the germline V gene (reference sequence).

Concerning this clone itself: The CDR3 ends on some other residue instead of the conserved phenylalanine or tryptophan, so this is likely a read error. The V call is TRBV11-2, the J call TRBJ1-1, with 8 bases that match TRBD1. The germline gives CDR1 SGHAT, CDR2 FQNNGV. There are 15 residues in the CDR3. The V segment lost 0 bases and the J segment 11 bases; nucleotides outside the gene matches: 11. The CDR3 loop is CASSLDLGTGGAAFL. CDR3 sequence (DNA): TGTGCCAGCAGCTTAGATCTCGGGACAGGAGGCGCGGCTTTCCTT.

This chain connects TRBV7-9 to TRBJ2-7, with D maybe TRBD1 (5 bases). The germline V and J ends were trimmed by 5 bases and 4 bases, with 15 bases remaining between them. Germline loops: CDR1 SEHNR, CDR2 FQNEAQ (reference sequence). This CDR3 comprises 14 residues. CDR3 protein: CASSLQQVDYEQYF. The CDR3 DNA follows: TGTGCCAGCAGCCTCCAACAGGTAGATTACGAGCAGTACTTC. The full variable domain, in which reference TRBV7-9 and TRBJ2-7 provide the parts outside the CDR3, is DTGVSQNPRHKITKRGQNVTFRCDPISEHNRLYWYRQTLGQGPEFLTYFQNEAQLEKSRLLSDRFSAERPKGSFSTLEIQRTEQGDSAMYLCASSLQQVDYEQYFGPGTRLTVT.

The DNA for the CDR3 is TGTGCCAGCAGTTACGGGACTCCGGGGGGGGAGCAGTTCTTC. It specifies CASSYGTPGGEQFF. The chain uses TRBV6-5 and TRBJ2-1, with 8 bases lining up with TRBD2. The germline V gene has CDR1 MNHEY and CDR2 SVGAGI. V shed 2 bases, J shed 10 bases, and the junction held 7 bases outside the gene matches. The CDR3 covers 14 residues.

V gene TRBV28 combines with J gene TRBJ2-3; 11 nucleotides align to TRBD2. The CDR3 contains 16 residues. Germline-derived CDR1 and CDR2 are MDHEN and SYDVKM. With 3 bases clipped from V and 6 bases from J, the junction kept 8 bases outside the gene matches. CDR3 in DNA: TGTGCCAGCAGTTTTAGCGGGGGGGGAGTCCCTGATACGCAGTATTTT. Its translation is CASSFSGGGVPDTQYF.

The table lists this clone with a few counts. The CDR3, as DNA: TGCGCCAGCACGGGGGACTCACAAGAGACCCAGTACTTC. Its protein is CASTGDSQETQYF. The chain joins TRBV10-1 to TRBJ2-5, with D tentatively TRBD2 (6 bases). CDR1 WNHNN and CDR2 SYGVQD come from the germline V gene (reference sequence). There are 13 residues in the CDR3. Trimming took 7 bases from V and 2 from J, leaving 11 bases between them.

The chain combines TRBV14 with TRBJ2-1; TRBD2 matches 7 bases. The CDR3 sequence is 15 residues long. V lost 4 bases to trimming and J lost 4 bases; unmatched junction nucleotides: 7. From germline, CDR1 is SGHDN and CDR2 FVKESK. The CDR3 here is CASSPGLGGYNEQFF. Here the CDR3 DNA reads TGTGCCAGCAGCCCAGGACTAGGAGGGTACAATGAGCAGTTCTTC.

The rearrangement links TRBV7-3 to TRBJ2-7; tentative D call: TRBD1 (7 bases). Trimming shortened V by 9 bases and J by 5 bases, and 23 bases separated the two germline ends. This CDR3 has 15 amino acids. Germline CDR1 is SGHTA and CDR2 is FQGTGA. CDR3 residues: CASRLAGGGIDEQYF. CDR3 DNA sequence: TGTGCCAGTAGGTTGGCCGGAGGGGGCATCGACGAGCAGTACTTC.

The CDR3 protein is CASSPRYQETQYF. As DNA, the CDR3 is TGTGCCAGCTCACCTCGATACCAAGAGACCCAGTACTTC. The chain carries TRBV18 and TRBJ2-5, with unresolved D. V was shortened by 3 bases and J by 0 bases, with 5 bases between the two germline ends. CDR3 size: 13 residues. CDR1 and CDR2 from the germline V gene are KGHSH and LQKENI.

The CDR3 sequence: CASSSGTSGNHEQFF. The DNA of the CDR3 is TGTGCCAGCAGCTCCGGGACTAGCGGGAATCATGAGCAGTTCTTC. This chain joins TRBV7-3 and TRBJ2-1; TRBD2 matches 13 bases. The CDR3 consists of 15 residues. Trimming cost V 4 bases and J 8 bases; bases outside gene matches: 5. Germline values: CDR1 SGHTA, CDR2 FQGTGA.

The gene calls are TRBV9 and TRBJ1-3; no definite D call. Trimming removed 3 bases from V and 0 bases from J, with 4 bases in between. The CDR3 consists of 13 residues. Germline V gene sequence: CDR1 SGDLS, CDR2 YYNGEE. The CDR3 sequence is CASSANSGNTIYF. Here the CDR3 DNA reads TGTGCCAGCAGCGCAAACTCTGGAAACACCATATATTTT.

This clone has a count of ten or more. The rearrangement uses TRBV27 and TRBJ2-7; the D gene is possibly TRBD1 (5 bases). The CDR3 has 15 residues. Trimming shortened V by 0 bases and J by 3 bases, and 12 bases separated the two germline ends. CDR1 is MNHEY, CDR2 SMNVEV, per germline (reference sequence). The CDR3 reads CASSLSAGNFYEQYF. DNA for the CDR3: TGTGCCAGCAGTTTATCGGCAGGGAACTTCTACGAGCAGTACTTC.

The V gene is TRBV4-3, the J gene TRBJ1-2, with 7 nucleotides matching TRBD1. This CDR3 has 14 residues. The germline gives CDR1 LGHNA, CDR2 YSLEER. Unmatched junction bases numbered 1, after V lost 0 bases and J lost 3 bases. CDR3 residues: CASSQETGYYGYTF. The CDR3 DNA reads TGCGCCAGCAGCCAAGAGACAGGGTACTATGGCTACACCTTC.

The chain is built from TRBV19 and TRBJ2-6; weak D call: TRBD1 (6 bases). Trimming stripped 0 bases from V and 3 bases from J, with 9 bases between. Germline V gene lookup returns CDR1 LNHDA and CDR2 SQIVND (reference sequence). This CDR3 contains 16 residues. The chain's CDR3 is CASSIEGASGANVLTF. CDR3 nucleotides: TGTGCCAGTAGTATAGAGGGGGCTAGTGGGGCCAACGTCCTGACTTTC. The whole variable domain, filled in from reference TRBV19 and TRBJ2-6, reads DGGITQSPKYLFRKEGQNVTLSCEQNLNHDAMYWYRQDPGQGLRLIYYSQIVNDFQKGDIAEGYSVSREKKESFPLTVTSAQKNPTAFYLCASSIEGASGANVLTFGAGSRLTVL.

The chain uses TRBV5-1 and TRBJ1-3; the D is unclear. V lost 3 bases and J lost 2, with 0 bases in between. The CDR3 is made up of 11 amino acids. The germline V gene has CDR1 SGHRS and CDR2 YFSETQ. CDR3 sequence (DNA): TGCGCCAGCAGCTCTGGAAACACCATATATTTT. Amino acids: CASSSGNTIYF.

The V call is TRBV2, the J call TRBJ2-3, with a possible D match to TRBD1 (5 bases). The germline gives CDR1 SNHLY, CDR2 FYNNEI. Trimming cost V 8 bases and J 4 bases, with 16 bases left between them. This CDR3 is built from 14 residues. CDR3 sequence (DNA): TGTGCCAGCCTCCGCGACAGTGGTCCAGATACGCAGTATTTT. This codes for CASLRDSGPDTQYF.

CDR3 in DNA: TGTGCCAGCAGCCCATATCTAGCGGGGTGGGACATTCAGTACTTC. Residues: CASSPYLAGWDIQYF. The chain joins TRBV7-9 to TRBJ2-4; 9 bases agree with TRBD2. Trimming took 5 bases from V and 8 from J; bases not matched to a gene: 10. Per the germline V gene, CDR1 is SEHNR and CDR2 is FQNEAQ (reference sequence). There are 15 residues in the CDR3. The whole variable domain, filled in from reference TRBV7-9 and TRBJ2-4, reads DTGVSQNPRHKITKRGQNVTFRCDPISEHNRLYWYRQTLGQGPEFLTYFQNEAQLEKSRLLSDRFSAERPKGSFSTLEIQRTEQGDSAMYLCASSPYLAGWDIQYFGAGTRLSVL.

For the CDR3, the DNA is TGTGCCATCAGTGCCATGACAGGGTCGGAGGAAAAACTGTTTTTT. Translation gives CAISAMTGSEEKLFF. The V call is TRBV10-3, the J call TRBJ1-4, with 7 bases matching TRBD1. V lost 4 bases and J lost 8; bases outside the gene matches: 10. The CDR3 consists of 15 residues. Germline values: CDR1 ENHRY, CDR2 SYGVKD.

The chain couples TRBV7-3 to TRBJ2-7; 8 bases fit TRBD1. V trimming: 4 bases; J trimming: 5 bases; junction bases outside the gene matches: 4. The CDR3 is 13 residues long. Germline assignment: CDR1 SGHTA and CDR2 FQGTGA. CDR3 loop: CASSWDRTNEQYF. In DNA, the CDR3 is TGTGCCAGCAGCTGGGACAGGACCAACGAGCAGTACTTC. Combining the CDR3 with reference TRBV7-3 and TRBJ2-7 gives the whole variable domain GAGVSQTPSNKVTEKGKYVELRCDPISGHTALYWYRQSLGQGPEFLIYFQGTGAADDSGLPNDRFFAVRPEGSVSTLKIQRTERGDSAVYLCASSWDRTNEQYFGPGTRLTVT.

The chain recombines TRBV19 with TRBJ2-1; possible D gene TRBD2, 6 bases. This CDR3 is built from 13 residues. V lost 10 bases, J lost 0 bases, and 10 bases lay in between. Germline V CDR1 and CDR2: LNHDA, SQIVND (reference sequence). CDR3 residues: CATASASYNEQFF. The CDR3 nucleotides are TGTGCCACCGCTAGCGCCTCCTACAATGAGCAGTTCTTC.

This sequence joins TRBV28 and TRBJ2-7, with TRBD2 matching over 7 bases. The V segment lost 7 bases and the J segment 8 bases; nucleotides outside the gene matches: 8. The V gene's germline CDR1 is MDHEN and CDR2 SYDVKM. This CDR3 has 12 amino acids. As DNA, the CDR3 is TGTGCCAGCAACGGCGGGAGCACCCAGCAGTACTTC. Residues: CASNGGSTQQYF.

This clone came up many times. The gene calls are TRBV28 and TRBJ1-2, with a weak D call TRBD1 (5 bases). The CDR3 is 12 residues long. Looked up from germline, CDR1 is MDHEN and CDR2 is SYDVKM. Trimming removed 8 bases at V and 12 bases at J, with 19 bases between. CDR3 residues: CASLDKTSLHTF. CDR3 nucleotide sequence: TGTGCCAGCCTGGACAAAACATCACTCCACACCTTC.

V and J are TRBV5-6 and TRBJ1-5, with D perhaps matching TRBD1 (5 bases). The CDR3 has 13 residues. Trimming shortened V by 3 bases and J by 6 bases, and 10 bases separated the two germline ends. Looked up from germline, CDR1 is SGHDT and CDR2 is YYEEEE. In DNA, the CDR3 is TGTGCCAGCAGCTCCGGACATCTTCAGCCCCAGCATTTT. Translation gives CASSSGHLQPQHF.

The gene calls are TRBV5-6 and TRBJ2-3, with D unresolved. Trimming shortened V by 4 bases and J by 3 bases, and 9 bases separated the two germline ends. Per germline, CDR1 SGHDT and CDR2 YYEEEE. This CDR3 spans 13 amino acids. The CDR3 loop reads CASSPYRTDTQYF. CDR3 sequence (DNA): TGTGCCAGCAGCCCCTATCGGACAGATACGCAGTATTTT.

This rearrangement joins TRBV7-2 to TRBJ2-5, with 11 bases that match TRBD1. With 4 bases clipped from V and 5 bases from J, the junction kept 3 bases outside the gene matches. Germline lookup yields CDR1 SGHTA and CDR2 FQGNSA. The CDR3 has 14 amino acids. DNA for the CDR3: TGTGCCAGCAGCTCGGACAGGGGGCTGGAGACCCAGTACTTC. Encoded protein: CASSSDRGLETQYF.